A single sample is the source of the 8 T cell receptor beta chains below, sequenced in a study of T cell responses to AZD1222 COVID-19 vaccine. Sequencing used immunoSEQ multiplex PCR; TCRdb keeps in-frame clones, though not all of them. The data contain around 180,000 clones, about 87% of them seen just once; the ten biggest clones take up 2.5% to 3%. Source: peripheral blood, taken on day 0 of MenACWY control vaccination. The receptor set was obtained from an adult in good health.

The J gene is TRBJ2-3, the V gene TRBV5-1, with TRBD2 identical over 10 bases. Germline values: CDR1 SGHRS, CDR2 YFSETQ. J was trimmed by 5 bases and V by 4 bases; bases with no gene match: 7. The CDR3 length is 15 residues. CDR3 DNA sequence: TGCGCCAGCAGCCTAGCTGCTAGCGGGAGAGATACGCAGTATTTT. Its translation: CASSLAASGRDTQYF. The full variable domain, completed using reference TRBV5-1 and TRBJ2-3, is KAGVTQTPRYLIKTRGQQVTLSCSPISGHRSVSWYQQTPGQGLQFLFEYFSETQRNKGNFPGRFSGRQFSNSRSEMNVSTLELGDSALYLCASSLAASGRDTQYFGPGTRLTVL.

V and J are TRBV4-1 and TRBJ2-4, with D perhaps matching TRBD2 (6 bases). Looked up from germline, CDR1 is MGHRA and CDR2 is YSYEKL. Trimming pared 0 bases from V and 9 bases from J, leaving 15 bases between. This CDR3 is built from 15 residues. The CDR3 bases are TGCGCCAGCAGCCAAGATGGGCTAGGGAGGAGCATTCAGTACTTC. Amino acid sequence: CASSQDGLGRSIQYF.

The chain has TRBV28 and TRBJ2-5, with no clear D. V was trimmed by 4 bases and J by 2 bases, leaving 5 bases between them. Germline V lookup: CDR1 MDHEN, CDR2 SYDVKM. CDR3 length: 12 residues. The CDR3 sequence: CASSSQQETQYF. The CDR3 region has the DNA TGTGCCAGCAGTTCACAGCAAGAGACCCAGTACTTC.

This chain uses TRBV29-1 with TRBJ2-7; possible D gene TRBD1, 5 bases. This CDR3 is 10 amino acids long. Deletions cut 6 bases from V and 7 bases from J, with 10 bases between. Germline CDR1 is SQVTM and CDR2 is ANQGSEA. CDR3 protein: CSVRVGEQYF. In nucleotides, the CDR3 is TGCAGCGTCAGGGTGGGTGAGCAGTACTTC.

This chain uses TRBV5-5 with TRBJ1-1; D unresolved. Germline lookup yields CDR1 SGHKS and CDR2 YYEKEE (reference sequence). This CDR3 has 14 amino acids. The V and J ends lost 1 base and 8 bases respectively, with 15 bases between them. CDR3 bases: TGTGCCAGCAGCTTGTGGCAGGTCTTCCGGGAAGCTTTCTTT. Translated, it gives CASSLWQVFREAFF.

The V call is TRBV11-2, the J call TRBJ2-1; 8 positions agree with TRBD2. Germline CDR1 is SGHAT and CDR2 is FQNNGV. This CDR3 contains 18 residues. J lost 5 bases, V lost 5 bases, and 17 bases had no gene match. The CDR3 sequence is CASSRGSLWTSNDNEQFF. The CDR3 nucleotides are TGTGCCAGCAGCCGGGGGAGTCTCTGGACTAGCAACGACAATGAGCAGTTCTTC.

The CDR3 coding sequence is TGTGCCAGCAGCGGGTCCACAGATACGCAGTATTTT. The encoded protein is CASSGSTDTQYF. The chain couples TRBV5-6 to TRBJ2-3; D remains unclear. CDR3 length: 12 amino acids. Deletions cut 4 bases from V and 2 bases from J, with 5 bases between. CDR1 and CDR2 (germline): SGHDT, YYEEEE.

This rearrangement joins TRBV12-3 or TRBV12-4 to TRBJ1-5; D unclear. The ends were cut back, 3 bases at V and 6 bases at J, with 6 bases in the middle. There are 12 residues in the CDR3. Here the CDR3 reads CASSLEGQPQHF. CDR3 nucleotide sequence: TGTGCCAGCAGTTTGGAGGGTCAGCCCCAGCATTTT.